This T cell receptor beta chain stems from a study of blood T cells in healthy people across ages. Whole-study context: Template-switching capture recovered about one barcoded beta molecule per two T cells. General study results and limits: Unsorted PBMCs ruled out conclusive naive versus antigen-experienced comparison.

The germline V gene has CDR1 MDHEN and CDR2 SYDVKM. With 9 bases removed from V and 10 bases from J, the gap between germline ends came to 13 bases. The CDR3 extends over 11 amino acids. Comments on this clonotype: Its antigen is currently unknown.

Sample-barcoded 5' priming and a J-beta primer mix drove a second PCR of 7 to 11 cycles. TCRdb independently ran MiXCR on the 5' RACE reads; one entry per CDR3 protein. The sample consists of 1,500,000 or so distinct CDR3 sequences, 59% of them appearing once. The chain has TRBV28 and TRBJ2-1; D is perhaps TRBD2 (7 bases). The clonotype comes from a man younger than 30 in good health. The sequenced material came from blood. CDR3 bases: TGTGCCAGTTGGGGGGGGCGGGAGCAGTTCTTC. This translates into CASWGGREQFF.